This T cell receptor beta chain is drawn from a study of somatic mutations in cytotoxic T cells in rheumatoid arthritis. Study at large: Patient blood was drawn as 30 ml EDTA; the draw came right after diagnosis and before any treatment.

Notes on the study in general: Healthy controls did not share the age-linked increase in CD8+ clonality seen in rheumatoid arthritis patients. Age-matched healthy controls and rheumatoid arthritis patients had CD8+ T-cell clonality that did not differ significantly.

This clone is classed as large. What it recognizes is unknown. Germline CDR1 ENHRY, CDR2 SYGVKD. Trimming pared 7 bases from V and 0 bases from J, leaving 6 bases between. This CDR3 contains 12 residues. Sequenced by immunoSEQ multiplex PCR; TCRdb stores in-frame clones only, minus some. The data show over a thousand clones, with less than 85% seen just once and 14% held by the top ten. The sequence derives from an adult with rheumatoid arthritis. Specimen: CD8+ T cells sorted from blood. The rearrangement links TRBV10-3 to TRBJ1-2; no reliable D call. CDR3 amino acids: CAIKQSNYGYTF. CDR3 nucleotides: TGTGCCATCAAACAGTCTAACTATGGCTACACCTTC.